This note documents a single TCR beta chain sequence. Its target is unknown. This sequence may be a read error, since a much larger clone differs from it by one base. The source of the sample is a study of post-analysis software for immune sequencing data. In the study overall: Several disease courses (relapsing-remitting, secondary progressive and progressive-relapsing) of multiple sclerosis were included. General study points: Strong co-clustering by F measure was evident for samples that had been prepared in the same batch. Controls significantly exceeded multiple sclerosis patients in normalized Chao1 diversity. Five TRBV segments occurring more often in patients than controls included TRBV5-6, TRBV5-1 and TRBV20-1.

Unique molecular identifiers were built into the TCR beta cDNA libraries. With roughly 0.85 to 11 million T cells as the source, 500,000 to 650,000 cDNA molecules resulted. MiXCR was run by TCRdb on the PCR reads, yielding one entry per CDR3 protein. The table records fewer than 850,000 distinct CDR3 sequences, roughly 29% of them present only once. This CDR3 is built from 14 residues. In germline, CDR1 is SQVTM, CDR2 ANQGSEA. Sequencing used blood. The V and J genes are TRBV29-1 and TRBJ2-4; 7 bases agree with TRBD1. This receptor was identified in a girl between 10 and 17 years old with multiple sclerosis. In DNA, the CDR3 is TGCATTGGATTGACAGGGAAGACCAAAAACATTCAGTACTTC. Translating it yields CIGLTGKTKNIQYF.